This entry describes one TCR beta chain. This entry comes from a study of blood T cell repertoires in COVID-19. Study details: Sites in the United States, Italy and Spain provided acute and convalescent COVID-19 samples. PBMCs, B-cell-depleted T cells, or T cells were the source of the cDNA or gDNA that made up the material.

In the study's own analysis: From reference gene primer amplification, estimates of nucleated cell counts were derived. This table comes from immunoSEQ multiplex PCR, and its TCRdb copy is limited to in-frame clones, with some not included. V, J and clone size reflect that table, while D and trimming were determined from the DNA. Of some 530,000 clones in the sample, roughly 88% were seen once. This CDR3 has 13 residues. The V gene end was trimmed by 6 bases and the J gene end by 8 bases; junction bases not matched to a gene: 7. Germline CDR1 SNHLY, CDR2 FYNNEI. The rearrangement links TRBV2 to TRBJ2-1; TRBD1 agrees at 7 bases. The sample consisted of peripheral blood. The receptor was derived from a human donor in a cohort sampled during active COVID-19. In DNA form, the CDR3 reads TGTGCCAGCAGCGACAGGGTGCGCGATGAGCAGTTCTTC. Its protein is CASSDRVRDEQFF.